In this sample, the clone carrying this T cell receptor (beta chain) turned up many times. Its antigen is unidentified. Time point indicated: newly diagnosed GD, antithyroid drugs for less than 3 months. The TCR library was made from RNA that had been extracted from PBMCs in TRIzol. EDTA tubes were used for drawing around 9 milliliters of peripheral blood. This sample was taken from a study of regulatory T cells in long-lasting Graves disease. Across the study: Recently diagnosed Graves' patients had received antithyroid drugs for under 3 months.

Study results and limitations: Researchers examined only peripheral blood and not thyroid tissue. Persistent disease showed a preference for TRBV28, TRBJ1-2 and TRBJ2-5.

Building the TCR beta libraries relied on iRepertoire HTBI primers, and CDR3 regions underwent Arm-PCR. TCRdb reprocessed the multiplex PCR reads via MiXCR and lists one record per CDR3 protein. This sample yields 350,000 to 450,000 distinct CDR3 sequences, of which approximately 15% are seen a single time; about 27% belongs to the top ten. The germline V gene has CDR1 SGHRS and CDR2 YFSETQ. Trimming removed 2 bases from V and 7 bases from J; junction bases left unmatched: 9. There are 16 residues in the CDR3. Separately, the same data were catalogued under a study of T cells in Graves' hyperthyroidism and ophthalmopathy.

The clonotype originates from a man in his forties with Graves disease. The chain couples TRBV5-1 to TRBJ1-6; 7 positions match TRBD1. The sample consisted of peripheral blood mononuclear cells (PBMCs), taken at new diagnosis, from a patient treated with antithyroid drugs. This CDR3 reads CASSLIQGVGNSPLHF. In nucleotides, the CDR3 is TGCGCCAGCAGCTTAATTCAGGGGGTTGGCAATTCACCCCTCCACTTT.